The next 27 T cell receptor beta chains were all read from a single sample in a study of hypomethylating agent response in myelodysplastic syndrome. Assay used: immunoSEQ multiplex PCR; TCRdb lists only in-frame clones, some missing. This repertoire shows a few thousand clones, about 81% found once; its top ten account for around 27%. The material sequenced was bone marrow, taken before or after starting hypomethylating agent treatment for myelodysplastic syndrome (not recorded which). The source of these receptors is a human donor with myelodysplastic syndrome.

This clone was observed a handful of times. The J gene is TRBJ1-1, the V gene TRBV2, with D maybe TRBD1 (5 bases). Germline V gives CDR1 SNHLY, CDR2 FYNNEI. Trimming removed 4 bases from V and 5 bases from J, with 14 bases in between. This CDR3 is built from 14 residues. The CDR3 is CASSGQRTLTEAFF. CDR3 bases: TGTGCCAGCAGTGGACAGCGAACACTAACTGAAGCTTTCTTT. Full variable domain (missing parts from reference TRBV2 and TRBJ1-1): EPEVTQTPSHQVTQMGQEVILRCVPISNHLYFYWYRQILGQKVEFLVSFYNNEISEKSEIFDDQFSVERPDGSNFTLKIRSTKLEDSAMYFCASSGQRTLTEAFFGQGTRLTVV.

This clone is labeled large. The chain is built from TRBV2 and TRBJ1-1, with D perhaps TRBD1 (6 bases). The CDR3 consists of 17 residues. From germline, CDR1 is SNHLY and CDR2 FYNNEI. Trimming pared 5 bases from V and 0 bases from J, leaving 19 bases between. For the CDR3, the DNA is TGTGCCAGCAGTCAACAGGGAAGTAGGAGGATGAACACTGAAGCTTTCTTT. Its translation is CASSQQGSRRMNTEAFF. Drawing the rest from reference TRBV2 and TRBJ1-1, the complete variable domain is EPEVTQTPSHQVTQMGQEVILRCVPISNHLYFYWYRQILGQKVEFLVSFYNNEISEKSEIFDDQFSVERPDGSNFTLKIRSTKLEDSAMYFCASSQQGSRRMNTEAFFGQGTRLTVV.

V and J are TRBV27 and TRBJ2-1, with 7 nucleotides matching TRBD1. Looked up from germline, CDR1 is MNHEY and CDR2 is SMNVEV (reference sequence). The CDR3 runs to 14 residues. V lost 7 bases and J lost 11; bases outside the gene matches: 14. This chain's CDR3 is CASISGTEYNKQFF. DNA for the CDR3: TGTGCCAGCATCTCCGGGACAGAGTATAACAAGCAGTTCTTC.

The gene calls are TRBV5-6 and TRBJ1-3; D call uncertain. V was shortened by 6 bases and J by 2 bases, with 12 bases between the two germline ends. This CDR3 has 14 amino acids. Germline assignment: CDR1 SGHDT and CDR2 YYEEEE. The CDR3 DNA follows: TGTGCCAGCACCCTGAACGGGCCTGGAAACACCATATATTTT. Translated: CASTLNGPGNTIYF.

The table lists this clone with a count of one. The gene calls are TRBV7-2 and TRBJ2-1; D remains ambiguous. Trimming cost V 2 bases and J 9 bases, with 14 bases left between them. The CDR3 sequence is 14 residues long. The germline V gene has CDR1 SGHTA and CDR2 FQGNSA. Written as DNA, the CDR3 is TGTGCCAGCAGCTTACAAGGATTAGTTGCTGAGCAGTTCTTC. Its protein product is CASSLQGLVAEQFF.

J is TRBJ2-7 and V is TRBV7-2; possibly TRBD2 for D (6 bases). Trimming stripped 7 bases from V and 2 bases from J, with 15 bases between. The CDR3 length is 14 residues. Germline CDR1 SGHTA, CDR2 FQGNSA. CDR3 sequence reads: CASTSRGGAYEQYF. The CDR3 bases are TGTGCCAGCACTTCGAGGGGAGGCGCCTACGAGCAGTACTTC.

The chain uses TRBV7-9 and TRBJ2-3, with D tentatively TRBD1 (6 bases). This CDR3 is 12 amino acids long. Germline V gives CDR1 SEHNR, CDR2 FQNEAQ (reference sequence). Trimming removed 5 bases from V and 8 bases from J, with 11 bases in between. The CDR3 DNA reads as TGTGCCAGCAGCGTTACAGGGTCTACGCAGTATTTT. Residues: CASSVTGSTQYF. Combining the CDR3 with reference TRBV7-9 and TRBJ2-3 gives the whole variable domain DTGVSQNPRHKITKRGQNVTFRCDPISEHNRLYWYRQTLGQGPEFLTYFQNEAQLEKSRLLSDRFSAERPKGSFSTLEIQRTEQGDSAMYLCASSVTGSTQYFGPGTRLTVL.

V is TRBV15 and J is TRBJ2-7, with 9 bases lining up with TRBD1. CDR3 length equals 14 residues. Germline CDR1 and CDR2: LNHNV and YYDKDF (reference sequence). Trimming took 2 bases from V and 3 from J; bases not matched to a gene: 2. CDR3 bases: TGTGCCACCAGCAGAAAGGGACAGGGCTACGAGCAGTACTTC. It translates to CATSRKGQGYEQYF.

V is TRBV27 and J is TRBJ2-5; 13 bases line up with TRBD2. V was pared by 6 bases and J by 1 base, with 5 bases of the junction left unmatched. Germline CDR1 is MNHEY and CDR2 is SMNVEV (reference sequence). The CDR3 has 16 amino acids. The CDR3 reads CASSQGLAGLQETQYF. The CDR3 coding sequence is TGTGCCAGCAGCCAGGGACTAGCGGGGCTCCAAGAGACCCAGTACTTC.

The V gene is TRBV9, the J gene TRBJ2-7; 10 bases match TRBD2. The CDR3 is made up of 15 amino acids. CDR1 is SGDLS and CDR2 is YYNGEE in the germline V gene. The V gene end was trimmed by 0 bases and the J gene end by 3 bases; junction bases not matched to a gene: 3. The CDR3 here is CASSVGTSGGYEQYF. CDR3 bases: TGTGCCAGCAGCGTAGGGACTAGCGGAGGCTACGAGCAGTACTTC.

The V gene is TRBV9, the J gene TRBJ2-7; D is unclear. Trimming stripped 0 bases from V and 1 base from J, with 5 bases between. This CDR3 spans 13 amino acids. From germline, CDR1 is SGDLS and CDR2 YYNGEE. Here the CDR3 DNA reads TGTGCCAGCAGCGTAGGGTTGTCCTACGAGCAGTACTTC. This sequence encodes CASSVGLSYEQYF.

The chain links TRBV6-1 to TRBJ1-4, with unresolved D. V dropped 2 bases and J dropped 5 bases, with 12 bases sitting between them. The CDR3 runs to 15 residues. Per germline, CDR1 MNHNS and CDR2 SASEGT. This chain's CDR3 is CASSEPAGWNEKLFF. Here the CDR3 DNA reads TGTGCCAGCAGTGAACCGGCCGGGTGGAATGAAAAACTGTTTTTT.

The chain links TRBV28 to TRBJ2-6, with D perhaps matching TRBD1 (5 bases). Germline V gene data show CDR1 as MDHEN and CDR2 as SYDVKM. Trimming stripped 6 bases from V and 4 bases from J, with 13 bases between. The CDR3 runs 15 residues. The chain's CDR3 is CASSLQGTGANVLTF. CDR3 coding DNA: TGTGCCAGCAGCCTTCAGGGAACCGGGGCCAACGTCCTGACTTTC.

CDR3 DNA sequence: TGTGCCAGCAGTTACTCGGAAGGGCCCAATGAGCAGTTCTTC. This translates into CASSYSEGPNEQFF. The chain employs TRBV6-6 and TRBJ2-1; the D is unclear. CDR3 length: 14 residues. Germline CDR1 is MNHNY and CDR2 is SVGAGI (reference sequence). V was cut by 0 bases and J by 6 bases, with 9 bases left in between.

This clone was seen once. This chain uses TRBV6-6 with TRBJ2-3; D is possibly TRBD1 (6 bases). Germline V gene sequence: CDR1 MNHNY, CDR2 SVGAGI (reference sequence). V was shortened by 1 base and J by 4 bases, with 12 bases between the two germline ends. This CDR3 spans 15 amino acids. For the CDR3, the DNA is TGTGCCAGCAGTTACTTCAGGACAGCCTCAGATACGCAGTATTTT. Its protein product is CASSYFRTASDTQYF.

This rearrangement joins TRBV5-6 to TRBJ2-5; D is uncertain. Germline loops: CDR1 SGHDT, CDR2 YYEEEE. This CDR3 has 12 amino acids. Trimming shortened V by 4 bases and J by 2 bases, and 6 bases separated the two germline ends. The CDR3 region is CASSRLQETQYF. In DNA, the CDR3 is TGTGCCAGCAGCCGACTTCAAGAGACCCAGTACTTC. The whole variable domain, remainder taken from reference TRBV5-6 and TRBJ2-5, is DAGVTQSPTHLIKTRGQQVTLRCSPKSGHDTVSWYQQALGQGPQFIFQYYEEEERQRGNFPDRFSGHQFPNYSSELNVNALLLGDSALYLCASSRLQETQYFGPGTRLLVL.

The V and J genes are TRBV14 and TRBJ2-7, with a tentative D call TRBD1 (5 bases). Germline CDR1 is SGHDN and CDR2 is FVKESK. Trimming shortened V by 5 bases and J by 3 bases, and 8 bases separated the two germline ends. The CDR3 contains 12 residues. The CDR3 sequence: CASSGALYEQYF. CDR3 bases: TGTGCCAGCAGCGGGGCGCTCTACGAGCAGTACTTC. Supplemented by reference TRBV14 and TRBJ2-7, the full variable domain reads EAGVTQFPSHSVIEKGQTVTLRCDPISGHDNLYWYRRVMGKEIKFLLHFVKESKQDESGMPNNRFLAERTGGTYSTLKVQPAELEDSGVYFCASSGALYEQYFGPGTRLTVT.

The rearrangement uses TRBV7-6 and TRBJ2-1; either TRBD1 or TRBD2 may fit D (5 bases each). The length of the CDR3 is 15 residues. The V gene lost 5 bases and the J gene lost 3 bases, with 14 bases spanning the gap. Germline V gene sequence: CDR1 SGHVS, CDR2 FNYEAQ. The CDR3 sequence is CASSTAGTRYNEQFF. The CDR3 bases are TGTGCCAGCAGCACGGCCGGGACCCGCTACAATGAGCAGTTCTTC.

This clone was seen once. The J gene is TRBJ1-1, the V gene TRBV7-6; 8 bases agree with TRBD1. Germline V gene sequence: CDR1 SGHVS, CDR2 FNYEAQ. Trimming cost V 3 bases and J 0 bases; bases outside gene matches: 6. The CDR3 sequence is 16 residues long. The CDR3 loop reads CASSFDRGDLNTEAFF. CDR3 nucleotides: TGTGCCAGCAGCTTCGACAGGGGAGATTTGAACACTGAAGCTTTCTTT.

This chain links TRBV6-1 with TRBJ2-1, with unresolved D. CDR3 length: 17 amino acids. The germline V gene encodes CDR1 MNHNS and CDR2 SASEGT. V was clipped by 4 bases and J by 4 bases, with 20 bases between them. In DNA form, the CDR3 reads TGTGCCAGCAGTGGCTTCCGGCCCCAAGGCCCTTACAATGAGCAGTTCTTC. Translating it yields CASSGFRPQGPYNEQFF.

The chain recombines TRBV6-1 with TRBJ2-3; no clear D. V lost 8 bases, J lost 6 bases, and 9 bases lay in between. The germline V gene encodes CDR1 MNHNS and CDR2 SASEGT. This CDR3 is 11 amino acids long. DNA of the CDR3: TGTGCCAGCGGGCCCATGGATACGCAGTATTTT. Translation gives CASGPMDTQYF.

The gene calls are TRBV14 and TRBJ2-7; D call uncertain. CDR1 SGHDN and CDR2 FVKESK come from the germline V gene. Deletions cut 1 base from V and 4 bases from J, with 11 bases between. The CDR3 consists of 14 residues. Here the CDR3 reads CASSQGLRNYEQYF. The CDR3 DNA reads TGTGCCAGCAGCCAAGGTCTAAGGAATTACGAGCAGTACTTC.

V is TRBV23-1 and J is TRBJ2-5, with a weak D call TRBD1 (5 bases). The last part of the DNA fits TRBJ2-7 better; the J call may be wrong. TRBV23-1 is classed as an ORF, of uncertain function. There are 12 residues in the CDR3. The CDR3 sequence: CASRQVPYEQYF. The CDR3 nucleotides read TGCGCCAGCAGACAGGTTCCCTACGAGCAGTACTTC.

This rearrangement joins TRBV18 to TRBJ1-1, with 7 bases matching TRBD1. Germline lookup yields CDR1 KGHSH and CDR2 LQKENI. V shed 4 bases and J 1 base; nucleotides not matched to a gene: 3. CDR3 size: 14 residues. CDR3: CASSRDRQNTEAFF. CDR3 nucleotides: TGTGCCAGCTCACGGGACAGACAGAACACTGAAGCTTTCTTT.

This clone was counted between two and nine times. V is TRBV7-6 and J is TRBJ2-5; perhaps TRBD1 as D (6 bases). The germline V and J ends were trimmed by 5 bases and 1 base, with 11 bases remaining between them. The germline V gene has CDR1 SGHVS and CDR2 FNYEAQ. The CDR3 runs to 14 residues. DNA of the CDR3: TGTGCCAGCAGCCTGGGGGCCCCCCAAGAGACCCAGTACTTC. Its translation: CASSLGAPQETQYF.

This clone was detected only once. The V call is TRBV7-2, the J call TRBJ1-6; D is uncertain. Per the germline V gene, CDR1 is SGHTA and CDR2 is FQGNSA. The germline V and J ends were trimmed by 1 base and 0 bases, with 13 bases remaining between them. The length of the CDR3 is 18 residues. The CDR3 loop reads CASSLVGVAASYNSPLHF. The CDR3 DNA is TGTGCCAGCAGCTTAGTTGGGGTTGCGGCCTCCTATAATTCACCCCTCCACTTT.

The gene calls are TRBV6-4 and TRBJ2-1; 11 bases align to TRBD2. This CDR3 has 15 residues. Germline V gene lookup returns CDR1 MRHNA and CDR2 SNTAGT. Trimming at V came to 2 bases and at J to 9 bases, leaving 6 bases not matched to a gene. Here the CDR3 reads CASSDLSGGGSEQFF. CDR3 sequence (DNA): TGTGCCAGCAGTGACCTTAGCGGGGGGGGAAGTGAGCAGTTCTTC.